These 7 T cell receptor beta chains were all obtained from the same sample, sequenced in a study of blood T cell repertoires in COVID-19. TCRdb's table, derived via immunoSEQ multiplex PCR, lists solely in-frame clones and lacks some. The sample lists a few hundred thousand clones, roughly 90% occurring once. The sample comprised PBMCs or T cells enriched from blood (not recorded which). The receptors were gathered from a woman under 40 who had recovered from COVID-19.

The chain has TRBV7-8 and TRBJ1-2; D call uncertain. V lost 2 bases to trimming and J lost 0 bases, with 10 bases between them. This CDR3 has 15 residues. Germline assignment: CDR1 SGHVS and CDR2 FQNEAQ. The CDR3 DNA reads as TGTGCCAGCAGCTTATTGACGGGTTCTAACTATGGCTACACCTTC. It codes for CASSLLTGSNYGYTF.

CDR3 DNA: TGCGCCAGCAGCCCACGCTACATATTAGTCAGGGGGCAGTCGGGGGGCACTGAAGCTTTCTTT. Protein product: CASSPRYILVRGQSGGTEAFF. The chain recombines TRBV4-1 with TRBJ1-1, with TRBD1 matching over 8 bases. Per the germline V gene, CDR1 is MGHRA and CDR2 is YSYEKL. V shed 4 bases, J shed 4 bases, and the junction held 26 bases outside the gene matches. This CDR3 is 21 amino acids long.

The chain links TRBV28 to TRBJ2-7, with 11 bases that match TRBD2. The length of the CDR3 is 15 residues. CDR1 is MDHEN, CDR2 SYDVKM, per germline. J gave up 4 bases and V 5 bases, and 7 bases lay outside the gene matches. Here the CDR3 reads CASSPYSGGAYEQYF. The CDR3 DNA is TGTGCCAGCAGTCCCTATAGCGGGGGGGCGTACGAGCAGTACTTC.

The chain employs TRBV28 and TRBJ1-2; no firm D call. CDR1 and CDR2 (germline): MDHEN, SYDVKM. Trimming removed 5 bases from V and 4 bases from J, with 8 bases in between. The CDR3 totals 12 residues. The CDR3 is CASSTYAYGYTF. DNA for the CDR3: TGTGCCAGCAGTACCTATGCCTATGGCTACACCTTC.

This clone was observed a single time. The chain links TRBV5-1 to TRBJ2-3; 15 bases map to TRBD2. This CDR3 region has 17 residues. Germline loops: CDR1 SGHRS, CDR2 YFSETQ. V lost 4 bases, J lost 1 base, and 4 bases stayed unmatched. The CDR3 spells CASSPGTSGGRTDTQYF. Here the CDR3 DNA reads TGCGCCAGCAGCCCCGGGACTAGCGGGGGGCGCACAGATACGCAGTATTTT.

This chain joins TRBV4-3 and TRBJ1-2; a weak D match, TRBD1 (5 bases). The V end was cut by 0 bases, the J end by 5 bases, with 10 bases between. Per germline, CDR1 LGHNA and CDR2 YSLEER. The CDR3 totals 14 residues. The CDR3 loop reads CASSQDWGPYGYTF. The CDR3 DNA sequence: TGCGCCAGCAGCCAAGATTGGGGCCCGTATGGCTACACCTTC.

The chain has TRBV9 and TRBJ1-1; D gene unclear. The CDR3 has 13 amino acids. The V gene's germline CDR1 is SGDLS and CDR2 YYNGEE. The V gene lost 0 bases and the J gene lost 5 bases, with 8 bases spanning the gap. CDR3 nucleotides: TGTGCCAGCAGCGTAGGTAGGAGAACTGAAGCTTTCTTT. This codes for CASSVGRRTEAFF.